This T cell receptor (beta chain) was found in a study of neurological immune-mediated disorders. Synthesis of cDNA used 5'RACE (with 10-nucleotide random UMIs). In TCRdb, the 5' RACE reads were re-called with MiXCR into one record per CDR3 protein. The sample contains 85,000 to 110,000 distinct CDR3 sequences, roughly a tenth of which appear only once. Germline V gene sequence: CDR1 SGHRS, CDR2 YFSETQ. CDR3 length: 14 residues. With 0 bases removed from V and 4 bases from J, the gap between germline ends came to 8 bases. This clonotype was observed many times. The time point: longitudinal time-point 3.

The chain uses TRBV5-1 and TRBJ2-1; tentative D call: TRBD2 (5 bases). The specimen was PBMCs. This sequence originates from a female donor with HTLV-1-associated myelopathy (HAM/TSP). This CDR3 is CASSLDLAYNEQFF. CDR3 nucleotide sequence: TGCGCCAGCAGCTTGGATCTAGCATACAATGAGCAGTTCTTC.